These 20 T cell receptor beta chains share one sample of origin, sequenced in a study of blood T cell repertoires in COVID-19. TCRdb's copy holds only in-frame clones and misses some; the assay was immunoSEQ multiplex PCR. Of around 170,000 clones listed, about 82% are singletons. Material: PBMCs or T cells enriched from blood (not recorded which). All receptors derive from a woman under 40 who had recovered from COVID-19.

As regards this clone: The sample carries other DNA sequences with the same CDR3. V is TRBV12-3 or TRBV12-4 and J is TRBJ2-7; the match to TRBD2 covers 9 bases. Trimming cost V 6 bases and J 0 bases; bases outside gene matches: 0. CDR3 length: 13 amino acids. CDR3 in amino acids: CASRTSGSYEQYF. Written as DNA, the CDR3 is TGTGCCAGCAGGACTAGCGGCTCCTACGAGCAGTACTTC.

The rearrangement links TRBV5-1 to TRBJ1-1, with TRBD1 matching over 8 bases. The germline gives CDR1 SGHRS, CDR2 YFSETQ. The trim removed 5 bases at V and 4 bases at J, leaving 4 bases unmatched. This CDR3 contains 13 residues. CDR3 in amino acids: CASSQGASTEAFF. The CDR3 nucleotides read TGCGCCAGCAGTCAGGGGGCTAGCACTGAAGCTTTCTTT.

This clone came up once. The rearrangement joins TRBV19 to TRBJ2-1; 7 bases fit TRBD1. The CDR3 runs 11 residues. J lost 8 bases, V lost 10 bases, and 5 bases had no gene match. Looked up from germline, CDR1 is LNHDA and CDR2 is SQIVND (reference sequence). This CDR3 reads CANRGGYEQFF. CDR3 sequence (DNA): TGTGCCAATCGAGGGGGCTATGAGCAGTTCTTC.

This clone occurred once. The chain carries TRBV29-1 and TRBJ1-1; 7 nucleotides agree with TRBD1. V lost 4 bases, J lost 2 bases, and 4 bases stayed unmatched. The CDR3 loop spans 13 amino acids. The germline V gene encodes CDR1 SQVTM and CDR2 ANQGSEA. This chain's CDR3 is CSVAQGFNTEAFF. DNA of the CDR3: TGCAGCGTTGCACAGGGGTTTAACACTGAAGCTTTCTTT.

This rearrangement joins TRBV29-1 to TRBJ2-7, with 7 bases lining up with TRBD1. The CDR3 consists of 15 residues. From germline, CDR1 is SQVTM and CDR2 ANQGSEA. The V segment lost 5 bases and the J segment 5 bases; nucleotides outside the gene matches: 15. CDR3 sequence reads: CSVRNHRQGIDEQYF. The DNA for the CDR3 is TGCAGCGTTCGCAACCACCGACAGGGCATAGACGAGCAGTACTTC.

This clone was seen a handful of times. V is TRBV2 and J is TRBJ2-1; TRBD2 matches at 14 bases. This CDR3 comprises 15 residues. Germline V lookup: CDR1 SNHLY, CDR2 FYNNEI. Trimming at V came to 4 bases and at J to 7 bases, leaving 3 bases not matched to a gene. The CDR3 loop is CASSAGLAGVNEQFF. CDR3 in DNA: TGTGCCAGCAGTGCGGGACTAGCGGGAGTTAATGAGCAGTTCTTC.

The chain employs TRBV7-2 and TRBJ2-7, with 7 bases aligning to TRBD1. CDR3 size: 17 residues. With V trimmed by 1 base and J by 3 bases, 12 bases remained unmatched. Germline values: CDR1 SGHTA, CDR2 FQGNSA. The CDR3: CASSLERSSAGGYEQYF. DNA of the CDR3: TGTGCCAGCAGCTTAGAACGGAGTAGCGCAGGGGGCTACGAGCAGTACTTC.

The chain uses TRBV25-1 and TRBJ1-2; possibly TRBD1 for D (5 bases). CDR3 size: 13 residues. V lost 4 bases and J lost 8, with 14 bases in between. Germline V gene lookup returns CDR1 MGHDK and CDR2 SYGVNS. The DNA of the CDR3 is TGTGCCAGCAGTGTTACAGGTTCTGGAGGCTACACCTTC. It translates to CASSVTGSGGYTF.

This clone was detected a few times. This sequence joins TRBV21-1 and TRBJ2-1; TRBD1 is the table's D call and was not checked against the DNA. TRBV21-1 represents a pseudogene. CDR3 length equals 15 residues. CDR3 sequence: CASSKLGEGYNEQFF. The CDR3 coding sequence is TGTGCCAGCAGCAAATTAGGGGAAGGCTACAATGAGCAGTTCTTC.

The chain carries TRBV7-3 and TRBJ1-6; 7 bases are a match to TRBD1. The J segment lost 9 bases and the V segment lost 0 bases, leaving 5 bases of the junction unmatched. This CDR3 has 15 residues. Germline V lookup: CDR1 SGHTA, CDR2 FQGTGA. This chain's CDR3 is CASSLTGQAGSPLHF. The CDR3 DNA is TGTGCCAGCAGCTTAACCGGACAGGCGGGTTCACCCCTCCACTTT.

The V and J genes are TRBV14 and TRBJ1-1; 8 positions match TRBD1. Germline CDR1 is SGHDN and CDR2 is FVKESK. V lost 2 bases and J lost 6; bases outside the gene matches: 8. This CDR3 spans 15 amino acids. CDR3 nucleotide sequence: TGTGCCAGCAGCCAACGACAGGGGCGCGGGGCTGAAGCTTTCTTT. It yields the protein CASSQRQGRGAEAFF.

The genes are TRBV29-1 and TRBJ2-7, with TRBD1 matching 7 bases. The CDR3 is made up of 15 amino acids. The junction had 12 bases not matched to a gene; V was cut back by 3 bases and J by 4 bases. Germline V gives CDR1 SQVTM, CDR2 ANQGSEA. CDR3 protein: CSVDLRNRGRYEQYF. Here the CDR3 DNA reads TGCAGCGTTGATCTGCGGAACAGGGGTCGGTACGAGCAGTACTTC.

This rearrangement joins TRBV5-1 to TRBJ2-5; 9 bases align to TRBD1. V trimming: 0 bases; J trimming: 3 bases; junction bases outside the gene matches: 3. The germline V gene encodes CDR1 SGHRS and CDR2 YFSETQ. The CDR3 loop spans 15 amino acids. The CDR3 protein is CASSLGDRVEETQYF. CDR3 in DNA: TGCGCCAGCAGCTTGGGGGACAGGGTTGAAGAGACCCAGTACTTC.

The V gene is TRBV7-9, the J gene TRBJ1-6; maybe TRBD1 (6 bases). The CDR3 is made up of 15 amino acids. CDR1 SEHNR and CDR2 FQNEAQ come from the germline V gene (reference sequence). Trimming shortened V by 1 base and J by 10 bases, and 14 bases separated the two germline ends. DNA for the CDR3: TGTGCCAGCAGCTTAGAGACAGGTCGCGACTCACCCCTCCACTTT. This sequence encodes CASSLETGRDSPLHF.

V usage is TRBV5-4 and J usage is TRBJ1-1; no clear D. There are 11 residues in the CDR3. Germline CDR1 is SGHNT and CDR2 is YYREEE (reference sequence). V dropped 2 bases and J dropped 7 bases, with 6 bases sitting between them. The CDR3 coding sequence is TGTGCCAGCAGCTTTTCAGATGAAGCTTTCTTT. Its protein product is CASSFSDEAFF. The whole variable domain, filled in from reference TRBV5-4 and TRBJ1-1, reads ETGVTQSPTHLIKTRGQQVTLRCSSQSGHNTVSWYQQALGQGPQFIFQYYREEENGRGNFPPRFSGLQFPNYSSELNVNALELDDSALYLCASSFSDEAFFGQGTRLTVV.

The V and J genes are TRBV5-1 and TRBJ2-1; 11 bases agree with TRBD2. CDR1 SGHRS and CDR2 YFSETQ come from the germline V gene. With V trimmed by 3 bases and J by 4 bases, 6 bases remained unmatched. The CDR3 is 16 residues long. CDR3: CASSWEGTSGYNEQFF. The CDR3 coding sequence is TGCGCCAGCAGCTGGGAAGGGACTAGCGGTTACAATGAGCAGTTCTTC.

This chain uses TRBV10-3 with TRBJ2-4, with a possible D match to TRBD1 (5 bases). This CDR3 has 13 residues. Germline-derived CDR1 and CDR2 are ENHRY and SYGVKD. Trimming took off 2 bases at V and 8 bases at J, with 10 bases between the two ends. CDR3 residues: CAISEGHGDIQYF. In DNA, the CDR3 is TGTGCCATCAGTGAGGGACATGGGGACATTCAGTACTTC.

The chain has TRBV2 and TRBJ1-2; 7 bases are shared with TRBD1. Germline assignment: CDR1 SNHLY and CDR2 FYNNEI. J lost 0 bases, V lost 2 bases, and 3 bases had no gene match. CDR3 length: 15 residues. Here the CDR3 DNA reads TGTGCCAGCAGTGAAAGGACAGGCACTAACTATGGCTACACCTTC. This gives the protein CASSERTGTNYGYTF.

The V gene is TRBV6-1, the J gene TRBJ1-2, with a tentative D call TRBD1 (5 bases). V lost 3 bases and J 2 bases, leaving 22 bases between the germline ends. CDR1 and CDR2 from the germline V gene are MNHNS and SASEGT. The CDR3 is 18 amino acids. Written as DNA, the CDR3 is TGTGCCAGCAGTGATCCCCATATTCTCGGACATGACAACTATGGCTACACCTTC. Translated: CASSDPHILGHDNYGYTF.

The CDR3 sequence is CASSKGDRGRSPLHF. The CDR3 DNA follows: TGTGCCAGCAGCAAAGGCGACAGGGGGAGGTCACCCCTCCACTTT. The chain combines TRBV28 with TRBJ1-6; 9 positions match TRBD1. The V gene's germline CDR1 is MDHEN and CDR2 SYDVKM. V trimming: 6 bases; J trimming: 10 bases; junction bases outside the gene matches: 10. The CDR3 has 15 amino acids.